What follows is one T cell receptor (beta chain) and its context. Trimming removed 0 bases from V and 5 bases from J; junction bases left unmatched: 12. This CDR3 has 19 residues. Germline CDR1 and CDR2: MNHEY and SMNVEV (reference sequence). This record comes from a study of cytomegalovirus exposure and HLA in healthy donors. Turning to the study itself: HLA-typed donors were the source of about 85 million unique TCRs, which an early data release held.

The PCR was carried out with 60 Vbeta primers and 13 Jbeta primers. This table comes from immunoSEQ multiplex PCR, and its TCRdb copy is limited to in-frame clones, with some not included. The sample has 200,000 to 250,000 clones, around 80% seen once. The sequenced sample was PBMCs. This chain joins TRBV27 and TRBJ2-2; 10 bases align to TRBD2. The clonotype was recovered from a girl aged 2-10 years in good health and CMV-seronegative. The CDR3 DNA is TGTGCCAGCAGTTTATCGGTCCCCCTAGCGGGAGTTCAAACCGGGGAGCTGTTTTTT. Translated, it gives CASSLSVPLAGVQTGELFF.